This TCR beta chain emerged from a study of blood T cell repertoires in COVID-19. Study-wide context: Sites in the United States, Italy and Spain provided acute and convalescent COVID-19 samples.

Germline values: CDR1 MNHEY, CDR2 SMNVEV (reference sequence). Trimming stripped 3 bases from V and 4 bases from J, with 16 bases between. CDR3 length equals 15 residues. Clinical histories supplied by participants themselves formed the basis of cohort assignment. The method was immunoSEQ multiplex PCR; TCRdb's version includes in-frame clones alone and lacks a portion of them. The sample holds more than 200,000 clones, about 93% seen once. The genes are TRBV27 and TRBJ2-7; D might be TRBD2 (7 bases). The sequence was obtained from a woman aged 18 to 35 who had recovered from COVID-19. Sequencing was performed on PBMCs or T cells enriched from blood (not recorded which). DNA for the CDR3: TGTGCCAGCAGTTTTGCGGGGCGGGGGCCTTACGAGCAGTACTTC. It specifies CASSFAGRGPYEQYF.